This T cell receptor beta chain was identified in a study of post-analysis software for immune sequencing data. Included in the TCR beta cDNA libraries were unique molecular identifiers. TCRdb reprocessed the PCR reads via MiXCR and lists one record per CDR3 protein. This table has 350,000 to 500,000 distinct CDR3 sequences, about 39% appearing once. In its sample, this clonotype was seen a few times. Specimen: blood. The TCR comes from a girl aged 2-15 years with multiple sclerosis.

The CDR3 region has the DNA TGTGCCAGCAGCCTCCGGGACAGGGACTACAATGAGCAGTTCTTC. It specifies CASSLRDRDYNEQFF. The chain combines TRBV28 with TRBJ2-1, with TRBD1 matching over 9 bases. Germline CDR1 reads MDHEN; CDR2 reads SYDVKM. The length of the CDR3 is 15 residues. Losses at the gene ends were 6 bases for V and 3 bases for J; bases not matched to a gene: 6. The whole variable domain, remainder taken from reference TRBV28 and TRBJ2-1, is DVKVTQSSRYLVKRTGEKVFLECVQDMDHENMFWYRQDPGLGLRLIYFSYDVKMKEKGDIPEGYSVSREKKERFSLILESASTNQTSMYLCASSLRDRDYNEQFFGPGTRLTVL.